The sequence of this TCR beta chain was determined in a study of cytomegalovirus exposure and HLA in healthy donors. General observations from the study: Another analysis was done later, and it associated more than 15,000 TCR beta sequences with HLA alleles at 0.05 false discovery rate. The study recorded over 150 TCR beta chains that were cytomegalovirus-associated. There were some V segments, including TRBV6-2 and TRBV6-3, excluded as indistinguishable.

Primers: 60 Vbeta forward and 13 Jbeta reverse. Repertoires were generated with immunoSEQ multiplex PCR, while TCRdb's copy carries only in-frame clones and drops some. With around 71,000 clones in the sample, the ten largest clones hold over 1.5%. Worth noting for this clone: Its antigen is unidentified.

The donors were healthy bone marrow donors. Trimming at V came to 6 bases and at J to 7 bases, leaving 13 bases not matched to a gene. The germline gives CDR1 MNHEY, CDR2 SMNVEV (reference sequence). The CDR3 loop spans 17 amino acids. Sequencing was done on a sample of PBMCs. The genes are TRBV27 and TRBJ2-1; 12 positions match TRBD2. The TCR sequence derives from a woman in her thirties in good health and CMV-seronegative. The CDR3 region has the DNA TGTGCCAGCAGCCGCCAGGTCCTAGCGGGAGGGAGTAATGAGCAGTTCTTC. This translates into CASSRQVLAGGSNEQFF.